A selection of T cell receptor beta chains follows, all from one sample in a study of blood T cell repertoires in COVID-19. Here immunoSEQ multiplex PCR was the method, and the copy in TCRdb shows in-frame clones only, minus some. The table lists 150,000 to 200,000 clones, around 80% of them singletons. The sample was peripheral blood. The receptors stem from an elderly woman with active or convalescent COVID-19. Both conserved end residues are part of each CDR3. The D gene is left open where the match is weak. The size field is filled for only some rows; it gives once, few, many or a size class.

DNA,CDR3,V,J,D,size
TGTGCCAGCACCGGGACAGGTTACCACGAGCAGTACTTC,CASTGTGYHEQYF,TRBV6-6,TRBJ2-7,TRBD1,.
TGTGCCAGCAGTTTTGAGGGCGTCGTGCTGTTTTTT,CASSFEGVVLFF,TRBV12-3/TRBV12-4,TRBJ1-4,.,.
TGCGCCAGCAGCCAGGAGCCAGGAGGGCTGAACACTGAAGCTTTCTTT,CASSQEPGGLNTEAFF,TRBV4-3,TRBJ1-1,.,.
TGTGCCACCTGGGACAGACGAACTGCCTACGAGCAGTACTTC,CATWDRRTAYEQYF,TRBV6-5,TRBJ2-7,TRBD1,.
TGTGCCAGTAGTATAGTCTGGGGACAGGGGTCTTCTCCTGGGGCCAACGTCCTGACTTTC,CASSIVWGQGSSPGANVLTF,TRBV19,TRBJ2-6,TRBD1,many
TGTGCCAGCAGGGAAGCGGGGGACTCTGGAAACACCATATATTTT,CASREAGDSGNTIYF,TRBV28,TRBJ1-3,.,.
TGTGCCAGCAGTCAAACCACAGGGGCCACTGAAGCTTTCTTT,CASSQTTGATEAFF,TRBV6-2/TRBV6-3,TRBJ1-1,TRBD1,.
TGTGCCAGCAGTAACAGCCTCGACCTCTACAATGAGCAGTTCTTC,CASSNSLDLYNEQFF,TRBV28,TRBJ2-1,.,.
TGTGCCAGCAGCTCTACCGACAGGGGGTGGACCGGGGAGCTGTTTTTT,CASSSTDRGWTGELFF,TRBV7-9,TRBJ2-2,TRBD1,.
TGCGCCAGCAGCCATGGCAGGGTCGGTCTCAATTCACCCCTCCACTTT,CASSHGRVGLNSPLHF,TRBV4-1,TRBJ1-6,.,few
TGCGCCAGCCGCGGGACAGGGCTCTACGAGCAGTACTTC,CASRGTGLYEQYF,TRBV5-1,TRBJ2-7,TRBD1,.
TGTGCCAGCAGTTACGGGACAGGGAACACTGAAGCTTTCTTT,CASSYGTGNTEAFF,TRBV6-5,TRBJ1-1,TRBD1,once
TGTGCCATCAGCTTAGGGGGGACAGGGACTGTGCACGAGCAGTACTTC,CAISLGGTGTVHEQYF,TRBV10-3,TRBJ2-7,TRBD1,.
TGTGCCAGTAGTACGACTAGTGGCACAGATACGCAGTATTTT,CASSTTSGTDTQYF,TRBV19,TRBJ2-3,.,.
TGTGCCAGCAGTGACTCCAGAAGCTCTGGAAACACCATATATTTT,CASSDSRSSGNTIYF,TRBV6-4,TRBJ1-3,.,.
TGTGCCACCAGTGAGAAACTAGCGGGGGGTCAGAGCTCCTACAATGAGCAGTTCTTC,CATSEKLAGGQSSYNEQFF,TRBV24-1,TRBJ2-1,TRBD2,.
TGTGCCAGCAGCTTGAGTAGTTATCAGCCCCAGCATTTT,CASSLSSYQPQHF,TRBV7-2,TRBJ1-5,.,.
TGTGCCAGCAGCTTTTTCCTTCGGGGGGCAACAGATACGCAGTATTTT,CASSFFLRGATDTQYF,TRBV7-9,TRBJ2-3,.,once
TGTGCCAGCAGCTCCGGGGGGGCGTACGGCACAGATACGCAGTATTTT,CASSSGGAYGTDTQYF,TRBV7-2,TRBJ2-3,TRBD2,.
TGTGCCAGCACCGCCACCCAGAGCAATCAGCCCCAGCATTTT,CASTATQSNQPQHF,TRBV6-5,TRBJ1-5,.,.
TGCGCCAGCAGCTCGGACAGACAAGAGACCCAGTACTTC,CASSSDRQETQYF,TRBV5-1,TRBJ2-5,.,once
TGCAGCGCCGCCGGGACAGTTGCCGTTCCTGGCTACACCTTC,CSAAGTVAVPGYTF,TRBV29-1,TRBJ1-2,TRBD1,.
TGTGCCACCGGACAGGATAGCAATCAGCCCCAGCATTTT,CATGQDSNQPQHF,TRBV2,TRBJ1-5,TRBD1,few
TGTGCCAGTGCCTTCCGGGGGGGGCACTACGAGCAGTACTTC,CASAFRGGHYEQYF,TRBV19,TRBJ2-7,TRBD2,.
TGTGCCAGCAGTTACGCCGGGACAGGGGGCGGCTACACCTTC,CASSYAGTGGGYTF,TRBV6-5,TRBJ1-2,TRBD1,.
TGTGCCAGCAGCTTAGTTAGGGGGCGGGAACAGCCCCAGCATTTT,CASSLVRGREQPQHF,TRBV7-2,TRBJ1-5,TRBD1,.
TGTGCCACCGTCAGTCGACAGGCGACTGAAGCTTTCTTT,CATVSRQATEAFF,TRBV6-5,TRBJ1-1,.,.
TGTGCCAGCAGCCAAGATGGAGCGGGGCAAGAGACCCAGTACTTC,CASSQDGAGQETQYF,TRBV4-2,TRBJ2-5,TRBD2,.
TGTGCCAGCAGTCCCGGGACAGGGGGCACCGGGGAGCTGTTTTTT,CASSPGTGGTGELFF,TRBV6-5,TRBJ2-2,TRBD1,.
TGCAGCGTTGAAGTCAGGGAAAACTATGGCTACACCTTC,CSVEVRENYGYTF,TRBV29-1,TRBJ1-2,.,.
TGTGCCAGCAGTCCCGGGGGCAGGGGGCATGGCTACACCTTC,CASSPGGRGHGYTF,TRBV28,TRBJ1-2,TRBD1,.
TGCGCCAGCAGCTTGTTCTTGTCAGGGGATGAAAAACTGTTTTTT,CASSLFLSGDEKLFF,TRBV5-1,TRBJ1-4,.,.
TGCGCCAGCAGCCAAACCCGGGGACAGGGCTCCTACGAGCAGTACTTC,CASSQTRGQGSYEQYF,TRBV4-1,TRBJ2-7,TRBD1,.
TGTGCCAGTAGTCCTAGTTATAGCAATCAGCCCCAGCATTTT,CASSPSYSNQPQHF,TRBV19,TRBJ1-5,.,few
TGCGCCAGCAGCGAGGACAGGTCCGGAGGGACTGAAGCTTTCTTT,CASSEDRSGGTEAFF,TRBV5-1,TRBJ1-1,TRBD1,.
TGTGCCACCAGTTCGACAGGGCCCCTCACAGATACGCAGTATTTT,CATSSTGPLTDTQYF,TRBV24-1,TRBJ2-3,TRBD1,.
TGTGCCAGCACTACCCTCGGGGGGAACAATCAGCCCCAGCATTTT,CASTTLGGNNQPQHF,TRBV28,TRBJ1-5,.,.
TGTGCCAGCAGCCTTGGGACAGGCGAAGCTTTCTTT,CASSLGTGEAFF,TRBV2,TRBJ1-1,TRBD1,few
TGCGCCAGCAGCTTGACCCCGGGGGGCAATGAGCAGTTCTTC,CASSLTPGGNEQFF,TRBV5-1,TRBJ2-1,TRBD2,.
TGCGCCCGCAGCCGCCAGGAACCTAGCGCGGGTGGGAAAGAGACCCAGTACTTC,CARSRQEPSAGGKETQYF,TRBV4-1,TRBJ2-5,.,.
TGTGCCAGTTCAGCGGGGGGGCAAACAGATACGCAGTATTTT,CASSAGGQTDTQYF,TRBV6-5,TRBJ2-3,TRBD2,once
TGCGCCAGCAGCTTGATTTCCACAGTAACTGAAGCTTTCTTT,CASSLISTVTEAFF,TRBV5-1,TRBJ1-1,.,once
TGCGCCAGCAGCTTGGATGGGACAACCTCCTACGAGCAGTACTTC,CASSLDGTTSYEQYF,TRBV5-1,TRBJ2-7,.,.
TGTGCCAGCAGCGTAGTCCCAGCTAGCGGAAAAGAGACCCAGTACTTC,CASSVVPASGKETQYF,TRBV9,TRBJ2-5,TRBD2,.
TGTGCCAGCACCCTTTCAGGGACAGGGGACACCGGGGAGCTGTTTTTT,CASTLSGTGDTGELFF,TRBV6-4,TRBJ2-2,TRBD1,once
TGCGCCAGCAGTGAGACGGGTGTTGGGACCGGGGAGCTGTTTTTT,CASSETGVGTGELFF,TRBV10-1,TRBJ2-2,.,.
TGTGCCAGCAGGGACAGCCGATTGTACAATGAGCAGTTCTTC,CASRDSRLYNEQFF,TRBV5-5,TRBJ2-1,.,.
TGTGCCAGCAGTTGGAGCGGGTTCAGCAATGAGCAGTTCTTC,CASSWSGFSNEQFF,TRBV6-6,TRBJ2-1,.,.
TGTGCCAGCAGCCGGGGAGGGGTTCCCTACGAGCAGTACTTC,CASSRGGVPYEQYF,TRBV5-4,TRBJ2-7,TRBD2,.
TGTGCCAGCAGCTTAGCGACGGGACAGGGTAATGAAAAACTGTTTTTT,CASSLATGQGNEKLFF,TRBV7-9,TRBJ1-4,TRBD1,.
TGCGCCACCGCCCCGGGGGTGATCACTGAAGCTTTCTTT,CATAPGVITEAFF,TRBV10-2,TRBJ1-1,.,.
TGTGCCAGCTCACCTCGGACTGGGAGAAGCACAGATACGCAGTATTTT,CASSPRTGRSTDTQYF,TRBV18,TRBJ2-3,.,.
TGCAGTGCTAGTTATATCAGGCTAATGCGCACTGAAGCTTTCTTT,CSASYIRLMRTEAFF,TRBV20-1,TRBJ1-1,.,few
TGTGCCAGTAGTGCGGTTAGTTCGAACACTGAAGCTTTCTTT,CASSAVSSNTEAFF,TRBV19,TRBJ1-1,.,few
TGTGCCAGCAGCGCGGGCCAGGGAAATAATGAGCAGTTCTTC,CASSAGQGNNEQFF,TRBV9,TRBJ2-1,.,.
TGTGCCAGCAGTTTATGGGGGACAGGCTATAATTCACCCCTCCACTTT,CASSLWGTGYNSPLHF,TRBV28,TRBJ1-6,TRBD1,few
TGTGCCAGCAGCCCCGGGACAGGGGACACCGGGGAGCTGTTTTTT,CASSPGTGDTGELFF,TRBV5-4,TRBJ2-2,TRBD1,.
TGTGCCAGCAGTTACGCTTTCAGCTCGGGGGAAAAACTGTTTTTT,CASSYAFSSGEKLFF,TRBV6-5,TRBJ1-4,.,.
TGTGCCAGCAGTGGACTAGCGAGCTCCTACAATGAGCAGTTCTTC,CASSGLASSYNEQFF,TRBV2,TRBJ2-1,TRBD2,.